The 20 T cell receptor beta chains below come from one sample, sequenced in a study of T cell clonality in common variable immunodeficiency. Assay used: immunoSEQ multiplex PCR; TCRdb lists only in-frame clones, some missing. Sampling found some 60,000 clones, none seen once. Sequencing used peripheral blood mononuclear cells. The receptors here all came from a person between 18 and 75 years old in good health.

This clone was recorded many times. The read terminates 3 residues before the CDR3 end, so the remaining end is supplied by the germline J gene. The V and J genes are TRBV6-1 and TRBJ2-7; weak D call: TRBD2 (5 bases). Germline CDR1 reads MNHNS; CDR2 reads SASEGT. The length of the CDR3 is 14 residues. V shed 4 bases and J shed 4 bases, with 14 bases lying between them. Here the CDR3 reads CASSGTSTGYEQYF. CDR3 bases read: TGTGCCAGCAGTGGAACATCTACGGGGTACGAG.

This clone was detected ten times or more. With the read ending 3 residues before the CDR3 end, the germline J gene is used to fill in that end. This chain links TRBV30 with TRBJ2-1; 9 nucleotides match TRBD2. With V trimmed by 1 base and J by 8 bases, 9 bases remained unmatched. CDR3 length equals 15 residues. Germline CDR1 and CDR2: GTSNPN and SVGIG (reference sequence). CDR3 DNA, as far as it was read: TGTGCCTGGAGTGGTCCGGGACTAGCTTGGGATGAG. Translation gives CAWSGPGLAWDE. From start to end, the CDR3 is CAWSGPGLAWDEQFF. Looking up the rest from reference TRBV30 and TRBJ2-1 gives the full variable domain: SQTIHQWPATLVQPVGSPLSLECTVEGTSNPNLYWYRQAAGRGLQLLFYSVGIGQISSEVPQNLSASRPQDRQFILSSKKLLLSDSGFYLCAWSGPGLAWDEQFFGPGTRLTVL.

The sample holds many counts of this clone. The observed sequence ends 3 residues before the CDR3 terminus, with the missing tail filled in from the germline J gene. The chain uses TRBV19 and TRBJ2-1; possibly TRBD1 for D (7 bases). V was clipped by 3 bases and J by 2 bases, with 14 bases between them. The CDR3 extends over 16 amino acids. Per the germline V gene, CDR1 is LNHDA and CDR2 is SQIVND (reference sequence). The CDR3 bases that were read are TGTGCCAGTAGTATCATGGCGGGACAGACCTACAATGAG. It yields the protein CASSIMAGQTYNE. The CDR3 in its entirety is CASSIMAGQTYNEQFF.

This clone was picked up many times. Sequencing ends 3 residues short of the CDR3 end; the germline J gene provides the rest. The rearrangement links TRBV29-1 to TRBJ1-1, with D perhaps matching TRBD1 (5 bases). The CDR3 sequence is 13 residues long. Germline V gives CDR1 SQVTM, CDR2 ANQGSEA. Trimming cost V 6 bases and J 5 bases, with 16 bases left between them. This CDR3 reads CSVPGGGGTEAFF. The part of the CDR3 DNA that was read is TGCAGCGTCCCGGGGGGGGGAGGGACTGAA.

This clone has a count of ten or more. The read ends 3 residues shy of where the CDR3 ends; the end is completed using the germline J gene. This rearrangement joins TRBV30 to TRBJ1-3; D gene unclear. Germline loops: CDR1 GTSNPN, CDR2 SVGIG (reference sequence). The CDR3 contains 12 residues. V was cut by 4 bases and J by 1 base, with 5 bases left in between. Partial CDR3 DNA: TGTGCCTGGAAAGCGTCTGGAAACACC. Translation: CAWKASGNT. The whole CDR3 protein is CAWKASGNTIYF.

This clone was observed at least ten times. The missing CDR3 end, 3 residues past where the read stops, is filled in from the germline J gene. The rearrangement uses TRBV28 and TRBJ2-7; D is perhaps TRBD1 (5 bases). V lost 2 bases and J 6 bases, leaving 14 bases between the germline ends. The germline V gene encodes CDR1 MDHEN and CDR2 SYDVKM. The CDR3 consists of 14 residues. CDR3 bases read: TGTGCCAGCAGTTTACAGGGTATGGGGCGCGAG. This translates into CASSLQGMGRE. The CDR3 in its entirety is CASSLQGMGREQYF.

This clone was seen repeatedly, ten times or more. CDR3: CSASLSLASGTDTQYF. CDR3 bases read: TGCAGTGCTAGTCTCTCTCTGGCTAGCGGGACAGATACG. This sequence joins TRBV20-1 and TRBJ2-3, with 8 bases aligning to TRBD2. The sequenced fragment ends 3 residues before the CDR3 boundary, so the rest is inferred from the germline J gene. From germline, CDR1 is DFQATT and CDR2 SNEGSKA (reference sequence). The CDR3 spans 16 residues. Germline trimming cut 3 bases from V and 3 bases from J; bases unmatched to any gene: 11.

This clone came up many times. The read halts 3 residues ahead of the CDR3 end, with the missing end drawn from the germline J gene. The V gene is TRBV24-1, the J gene TRBJ2-1; TRBD2 is a possible D gene (6 bases). Trimming cost V 1 base and J 1 base, with 10 bases left between them. This CDR3 has 16 residues. Germline-derived CDR1 and CDR2 are KGHDR and SFDVKD. The CDR3 protein is CATSDFGGDSYNEQFF. Incomplete CDR3 DNA: TGTGCCACCAGTGATTTCGGCGGGGATTCCTACAATGAG.

This clone was picked up many times. The read ends 3 residues before the CDR3 terminus; that terminus is restored from the germline J gene. This chain connects TRBV7-3 to TRBJ2-6, with D uncertain. V was pared by 0 bases and J by 3 bases, with 3 bases between. CDR1 SGHTA and CDR2 FQGTGA come from the germline V gene. The length of the CDR3 is 14 residues. The covered CDR3 bases are TGTGCCAGCAGCTTAACTAGTGGGGCCAACGTC. This encodes CASSLTSGANV. The entire CDR3 is CASSLTSGANVLTF.

This clone was picked up many times. Coverage ceases 3 residues before the CDR3 finishes, and the germline J gene fills in the end. The genes are TRBV7-8 and TRBJ2-1, with 8 bases matching TRBD1. The CDR3 is 15 residues long. The ends lost 3 bases at V and 9 bases at J; junction bases unmatched: 10. Germline assignment: CDR1 SGHVS and CDR2 FQNEAQ. CDR3 bases read: TGTGCCAGCAGCTTCCGGACAGGGAGGAGCGGTGAG. Its translation is CASSFRTGRSGE. The entire CDR3 reads CASSFRTGRSGEQFF.

This clone was recorded a few times. Read data end 3 residues before the CDR3 end; the end is taken from the germline J gene. The V gene is TRBV7-2, the J gene TRBJ2-3, with D possibly being TRBD2 (6 bases). Germline CDR1 reads SGHTA; CDR2 reads FQGNSA. Trimming removed 7 bases at V and 0 bases at J, with 11 bases between. CDR3 size: 14 residues. This chain's CDR3 is CASKLGLSTDTQYF. The part of the CDR3 DNA that was read is TGTGCCAGCAAATTGGGACTCAGCACAGATACG. The entire variable domain, with the rest obtained from reference TRBV7-2 and TRBJ2-3, is as follows: GAGVSQSPSNKVTEKGKDVELRCDPISGHTALYWYRQSLGQGLEFLIYFQGNSAPDKSGLPSDRFSAERTGGSVSTLTIQRTQQEDSAVYLCASKLGLSTDTQYFGPGTRLTVL.

The table lists this clone with many counts. The part of the CDR3 DNA that was read is TGTGCCAGCTCACCACCTGCCAGGGGATTAGGAGAGACC. It encodes CASSPPARGLGET. The complete CDR3 protein is CASSPPARGLGETQYF. The chain couples TRBV18 to TRBJ2-5; TRBD1 might be the D (6 bases). The CDR3 goes on 3 residues after the read ends, and that part is filled in from the germline J gene. The CDR3 covers 16 residues. CDR1 is KGHSH, CDR2 LQKENI, per germline. V was shortened by 0 bases and J by 4 bases, with 15 bases between the two germline ends.

This clone was recorded at least ten times. Coverage ceases 3 residues before the CDR3 finishes, and the germline J gene fills in the end. This chain uses TRBV6-1 with TRBJ2-7; 9 nucleotides line up with TRBD1. The germline V gene encodes CDR1 MNHNS and CDR2 SASEGT. V dropped 4 bases and J dropped 2; count of bases not matched to a gene: 3. This CDR3 has 14 residues. Partial CDR3 DNA: TGTGCCAGCAGTGTAGGGGACAGGGCCTACGAG. Protein product: CASSVGDRAYE. The entire CDR3 protein reads CASSVGDRAYEQYF.

This clone was observed many times. The read terminates 3 residues before the CDR3 end, so the remaining end is supplied by the germline J gene. The V and J genes are TRBV5-1 and TRBJ2-7, with TRBD1 as a possible D gene (8 bases). The CDR3 contains 17 residues. Trimming removed 1 base from V and 5 bases from J, with 22 bases in between. From germline, CDR1 is SGHRS and CDR2 YFSETQ. Partial CDR3 DNA: TGCGCCAGCAGCTTGAGCGGGGCGGGCAGGGGGCTAAACGAG. Its translation: CASSLSGAGRGLNE. The full CDR3 is CASSLSGAGRGLNEQYF.

This clone was observed many times. The read falls 3 residues short of the CDR3 end, and the missing part is taken from the germline J gene. J is TRBJ1-3 and V is TRBV4-1; possible D gene TRBD1, 5 bases. In germline, CDR1 is MGHRA, CDR2 YSYEKL. The CDR3 sequence is 15 residues long. V lost 1 base and J 3 bases, leaving 10 bases between the germline ends. CDR3 residues: CASSQAGNFGNTIYF. CDR3 DNA, as far as it was read: TGCGCCAGCAGCCAAGCAGGGAACTTTGGAAACACC.

This clone was seen many times. The CDR3 end falls 3 residues outside the read, so it is completed with the germline J gene. V gene TRBV5-1 combines with J gene TRBJ2-7; 8 nucleotides agree with TRBD2. The CDR3 covers 15 residues. The germline gives CDR1 SGHRS, CDR2 YFSETQ. V dropped 4 bases and J dropped 1; count of bases not matched to a gene: 7. The CDR3 region is CASSVSGSRSYEQYF. CDR3 bases read: TGCGCCAGCAGCGTAAGCGGGAGTAGGTCCTACGAG. Complete variable domain (other parts from reference TRBV5-1 and TRBJ2-7): KAGVTQTPRYLIKTRGQQVTLSCSPISGHRSVSWYQQTPGQGLQFLFEYFSETQRNKGNFPGRFSGRQFSNSRSEMNVSTLELGDSALYLCASSVSGSRSYEQYFGPGTRLTVT.

This clone was observed many times. This may be a read error, as it is one base from a much larger clone. The read gets to within 3 residues of the CDR3 end, and the germline J gene fills in the rest. V is TRBV7-2 and J is TRBJ1-4, with 7 nucleotides matching TRBD1. The germline gives CDR1 SGHTA, CDR2 FQGNSA. The CDR3 spans 14 residues. CDR3 amino acids: CASSLQGVGDKLFF. Partial CDR3 DNA: TGTGCCAGCAGCTTACAGGGGGTTGGGGACAAA. The whole variable domain, filled in from reference TRBV7-2 and TRBJ1-4, reads GAGVSQSPSNKVTEKGKDVELRCDPISGHTALYWYRQSLGQGLEFLIYFQGNSAPDKSGLPSDRFSAERTGGSVSTLTIQRTQQEDSAVYLCASSLQGVGDKLFFGSGTQLSVL.

This clone appeared many times. Read coverage stops 3 residues before the CDR3 terminus; the germline J gene supplies the remainder. The rearrangement links TRBV5-1 to TRBJ1-1; 8 nucleotides agree with TRBD1. V dropped 1 base and J dropped 1; count of bases not matched to a gene: 0. Germline V gene data show CDR1 as SGHRS and CDR2 as YFSETQ. The CDR3 loop spans 14 amino acids. Incomplete CDR3 DNA: TGCGCCAGCAGCTTGACAGGGGGGAACACTGAA. It codes for CASSLTGGNTE. The whole CDR3 sequence reads CASSLTGGNTEAFF.

This clone was counted many times. The read terminates 3 residues before the CDR3 end, so the remaining end is supplied by the germline J gene. This sequence joins TRBV6-2 or TRBV6-3 and TRBJ2-1; 10 nucleotides align to TRBD1. Per germline, CDR1 MNHEY and CDR2 SVGEGT. The CDR3 totals 14 residues. V dropped 5 bases and J dropped 7; count of bases not matched to a gene: 5. The CDR3 here is CASSPRDRGNEQFF. The covered CDR3 bases are TGTGCCAGCAGTCCTCGGGACAGGGGTAATGAG.

This clone has a count of ten or more. The read gets to within 3 residues of the CDR3 end, and the germline J gene fills in the rest. The genes are TRBV28 and TRBJ2-3; 15 nucleotides align to TRBD2. Germline lookup yields CDR1 MDHEN and CDR2 SYDVKM. The CDR3 length is 15 residues. V lost 6 bases, J lost 5 bases, and 3 bases stayed unmatched. Incomplete CDR3 DNA: TGTGCCAGCAGCCAGGGACTAGCGGGAGGAGATACG. It encodes CASSQGLAGGDT. In full, the CDR3 is CASSQGLAGGDTQYF.